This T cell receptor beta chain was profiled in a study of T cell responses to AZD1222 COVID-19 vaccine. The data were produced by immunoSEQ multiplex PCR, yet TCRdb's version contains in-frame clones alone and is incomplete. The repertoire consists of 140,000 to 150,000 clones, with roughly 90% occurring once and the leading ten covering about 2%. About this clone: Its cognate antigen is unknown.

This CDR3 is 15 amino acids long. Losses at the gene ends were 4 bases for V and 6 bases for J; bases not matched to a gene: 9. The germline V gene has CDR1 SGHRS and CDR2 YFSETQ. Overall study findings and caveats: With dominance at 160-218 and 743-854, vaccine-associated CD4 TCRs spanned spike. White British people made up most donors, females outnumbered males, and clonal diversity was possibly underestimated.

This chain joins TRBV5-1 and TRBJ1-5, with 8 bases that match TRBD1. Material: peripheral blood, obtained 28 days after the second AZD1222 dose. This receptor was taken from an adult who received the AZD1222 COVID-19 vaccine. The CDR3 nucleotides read TGCGCCAGCAGCCCACAGGGGGTAGAGGGTCAGCCCCAGCATTTT. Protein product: CASSPQGVEGQPQHF.